Here is one T cell receptor (beta chain) with its context. What it binds is not known. The record originates from a study of a mutant IDH1 vaccine in newly diagnosed glioma. Study at large: Antecedent treatment encompassed radiotherapy, temozolomide, or their combination; the majority received both.

The CDR3 consists of 15 residues. The junction had 2 bases not matched to a gene; V was cut back by 0 bases and J by 4 bases. Germline V gives CDR1 SGHTA, CDR2 FQGTGA. Produced via immunoSEQ multiplex PCR; TCRdb's table is partial and in-frame only. Altogether 35,000 or so clones are present, around 83% being singletons, with the ten largest covering approximately 24%. Specified time point: week 5, during vaccination. A 20-mer mutant IDH1 peptide at 300 ug was injected subcutaneously with topical imiquimod. General study results and limits: Pseudoprogression apparently lacked any relation to changes in top peripheral T cell clonotypes.

The V gene is TRBV7-3, the J gene TRBJ1-1; 10 bases map to TRBD1. The TCR sequence derives from a man aged 25-45 years with glioma. Sample: PBMCs, taken from a glioma patient whose treatment included an IDH1 peptide vaccine. CDR3 coding DNA: TGTGCCAGCAGCTTAACCGGGACAGGGGCCACTGAAGCTTTCTTT. Translated: CASSLTGTGATEAFF.